The 20 T cell receptor beta chains below were found in one sample sequenced in a study of a mutant IDH1 vaccine in newly diagnosed glioma. Libraries were prepared by immunoSEQ multiplex PCR; TCRdb keeps only in-frame clonotypes and omits some of them. The data hold around 59,000 clones, with about 90% observed a single time. The time point was: baseline, week 1 (first vaccination visit). Treatment in this sample: pre-vaccination baseline after standard-of-care therapy. The source was PBMCs, collected from a glioma patient treated with radiotherapy, temozolomide or both. The source of these receptors is a man aged 50-59 years with glioma.

The chain carries TRBV30 and TRBJ2-3, with D uncertain. The CDR3 is 12 amino acids. Germline values: CDR1 GTSNPN, CDR2 SVGIG (reference sequence). Trimming left V 2 bases short and J 4 bases short, with 7 bases between. The CDR3 DNA is TGTGCCTGGAGTCTCCACGCAGATACGCAGTATTTT. Its translation is CAWSLHADTQYF.

The chain has TRBV6-1 and TRBJ1-4; D not certain. This CDR3 spans 17 amino acids. V was shortened by 4 bases and J by 4 bases, with 19 bases between the two germline ends. Germline loops: CDR1 MNHNS, CDR2 SASEGT. CDR3: CASSALLTRWNNEKLFF. The CDR3 bases are TGTGCCAGCAGTGCCCTCCTGACCCGGTGGAATAATGAAAAACTGTTTTTT.

The chain is built from TRBV19 and TRBJ2-7; 11 bases are a match to TRBD1. Germline CDR1 LNHDA, CDR2 SQIVND (reference sequence). Germline trimming cut 5 bases from V and 2 bases from J; bases unmatched to any gene: 2. CDR3 length: 14 residues. For the CDR3, the DNA is TGTGCCAGTAGTGTGGACAGGGGGCCCTACGAGCAGTACTTC. Its protein is CASSVDRGPYEQYF.

This chain connects TRBV9 to TRBJ2-2; D unclear. Trimming took 3 bases from V and 4 from J, leaving 4 bases between them. The CDR3 covers 12 residues. In germline, CDR1 is SGDLS, CDR2 YYNGEE. CDR3 amino acids: CASSAGTGELFF. The CDR3 region has the DNA TGTGCCAGCAGCGCAGGCACCGGGGAGCTGTTTTTT.

The chain recombines TRBV9 with TRBJ1-2; possible D gene TRBD1, 5 bases. CDR1 is SGDLS, CDR2 YYNGEE, per germline. Deletions cut 0 bases from V and 5 bases from J, with 14 bases between. CDR3 length: 15 residues. This CDR3 reads CASSVGSGREYGYTF. CDR3 coding DNA: TGTGCCAGCAGCGTAGGGTCGGGCAGGGAGTATGGCTACACCTTC.

The rearrangement uses TRBV7-8 and TRBJ1-1, with D possibly being TRBD1 (5 bases). Trimming removed 0 bases at V and 6 bases at J, with 8 bases between. The germline CDR1 and CDR2 sequences are SGHVS and FQNEAQ. The CDR3 has 13 residues. The CDR3 region has the DNA TGTGCCAGCAGCTTAGCGGGACGCGCTGAAGCTTTCTTT. Protein product: CASSLAGRAEAFF.

The chain is built from TRBV10-2 and TRBJ2-1; 16 bases line up with TRBD2. Germline CDR1 reads WSHSY; CDR2 reads SAAADI. The CDR3 is 16 amino acids. The trim removed 0 bases at V and 8 bases at J, leaving 1 base unmatched. CDR3: CASSESGLAGGHEQFF. CDR3 nucleotides: TGCGCCAGCAGTGAGTCGGGACTAGCGGGAGGGCATGAGCAGTTCTTC.

The chain links TRBV27 to TRBJ2-5, with D perhaps matching TRBD2 (5 bases). Looked up from germline, CDR1 is MNHEY and CDR2 is SMNVEV (reference sequence). V lost 0 bases to trimming and J lost 1 base, with 9 bases between them. The CDR3 runs 15 residues. The CDR3 sequence: CASSLSEVPQETQYF. CDR3 bases: TGTGCCAGCAGTTTATCGGAGGTCCCCCAAGAGACCCAGTACTTC.

The chain employs TRBV7-2 and TRBJ2-1, with D unresolved. Germline V CDR1 and CDR2: SGHTA, FQGNSA. Trimming removed 4 bases from V and 7 bases from J, with 5 bases in between. This CDR3 spans 11 amino acids. The DNA for the CDR3 is TGTGCCAGCAGCTCCCGTAATGAGCAGTTCTTC. Translated: CASSSRNEQFF.

This clone appeared once. The chain carries TRBV2 and TRBJ2-6, with D possibly matching TRBD2 (6 bases). The V gene lost 10 bases and the J gene lost 1 base, with 8 bases spanning the gap. The CDR3 extends over 13 amino acids. The V gene's germline CDR1 is SNHLY and CDR2 FYNNEI. The CDR3 here is CATGVSGANVLTF. The CDR3 nucleotides read TGTGCCACGGGGGTGTCTGGGGCCAACGTCCTGACTTTC. Together with reference TRBV2 and TRBJ2-6, the CDR3 gives the full variable domain: EPEVTQTPSHQVTQMGQEVILRCVPISNHLYFYWYRQILGQKVEFLVSFYNNEISEKSEIFDDQFSVERPDGSNFTLKIRSTKLEDSAMYFCATGVSGANVLTFGAGSRLTVL.

CDR3 residues: CAISVKSGGNEQFF. The CDR3 DNA reads TGTGCCATCAGTGTTAAGTCCGGAGGGAATGAGCAGTTCTTC. The J gene is TRBJ2-1, the V gene TRBV10-3, with a possible D match to TRBD2 (6 bases). Germline assignment: CDR1 ENHRY and CDR2 SYGVKD. The ends were cut back, 4 bases at V and 7 bases at J, with 14 bases in the middle. The CDR3 totals 14 residues.

The rearrangement links TRBV7-9 to TRBJ2-1, with no clear D. The CDR3 is 13 amino acids. Trimming left V 8 bases short and J 0 bases short, with 8 bases between. Germline CDR1 is SEHNR and CDR2 is FQNEAQ (reference sequence). CDR3 DNA: TGTGCCAGCGCGGAACTCTCCTACAATGAGCAGTTCTTC. Translation gives CASAELSYNEQFF.

This sequence joins TRBV9 and TRBJ2-7, with 9 bases lining up with TRBD1. This CDR3 is 15 amino acids long. Losses at the gene ends were 3 bases for V and 2 bases for J; bases not matched to a gene: 6. Looked up from germline, CDR1 is SGDLS and CDR2 is YYNGEE. CDR3 amino acids: CASSGGGTGTYEQYF. CDR3 DNA: TGTGCCAGCAGCGGTGGGGGGACAGGGACCTACGAGCAGTACTTC.

The chain combines TRBV10-1 with TRBJ1-2; D unclear. V was trimmed by 3 bases and J by 2 bases, leaving 10 bases between them. This CDR3 spans 14 amino acids. Per the germline V gene, CDR1 is WNHNN and CDR2 is SYGVQD (reference sequence). This CDR3 is CASSEGTANYGYTF. The CDR3 DNA reads as TGCGCCAGCAGTGAAGGCACGGCGAACTATGGCTACACCTTC.

The rearrangement links TRBV15 to TRBJ2-2, with D perhaps TRBD1 (6 bases). This CDR3 spans 16 amino acids. Germline assignment: CDR1 LNHNV and CDR2 YYDKDF (reference sequence). The V end lost 6 bases, the J end lost 0 bases, and 14 bases lay between the germline ends. The DNA for the CDR3 is TGTGCCACCAGAGCACGACAGGCGGCGAACACCGGGGAGCTGTTTTTT. Its protein is CATRARQAANTGELFF.

The chain uses TRBV5-5 and TRBJ2-7; 10 bases fit TRBD1. Trimming took 0 bases from V and 5 from J; bases not matched to a gene: 20. Germline CDR1 and CDR2: SGHKS and YYEKEE (reference sequence). The CDR3 runs 20 residues. CDR3 region: CASSLDGLRTGGPRGHEQYF. CDR3 nucleotide sequence: TGTGCCAGCAGCTTGGATGGTCTGCGGACAGGGGGACCAAGGGGCCACGAGCAGTACTTC.

The chain uses TRBV30 and TRBJ1-2, with D possibly matching TRBD1 (6 bases). CDR3 length: 14 amino acids. Germline V CDR1 and CDR2: GTSNPN, SVGIG (reference sequence). Trimming pared 8 bases from V and 6 bases from J, leaving 22 bases between. The CDR3 DNA reads TGTGCCGGCGTGTTGGGGGCTGGGTTTGATGGCTACACCTTC. Protein sequence: CAGVLGAGFDGYTF.

The count of this clone is one. The genes are TRBV19 and TRBJ1-4; TRBD1 is a possible D gene (6 bases). CDR3 length: 14 amino acids. Germline loops: CDR1 LNHDA, CDR2 SQIVND (reference sequence). Trimming removed 3 bases from V and 8 bases from J, with 13 bases in between. The CDR3 spells CASSMLGAGEKLFF. Written as DNA, the CDR3 is TGTGCCAGTAGTATGTTGGGGGCAGGCGAAAAACTGTTTTTT.

The chain is built from TRBV5-1 and TRBJ2-2; maybe TRBD1 (6 bases). The CDR3 is 15 residues long. Trimming pared 4 bases from V and 3 bases from J, leaving 13 bases between. Germline CDR1 and CDR2: SGHRS and YFSETQ. CDR3 DNA: TGCGCCAGCAGCCCCGGGACATACGACACCGGGGAGCTGTTTTTT. Its protein product is CASSPGTYDTGELFF.

V gene TRBV6-6 combines with J gene TRBJ1-1; D possibly corresponds to TRBD1 (5 bases). V was pared by 4 bases and J by 9 bases, with 9 bases between. This CDR3 has 11 residues. Germline loops: CDR1 MNHNY, CDR2 SVGAGI (reference sequence). CDR3 region: CASSSGVQAFF. Written as DNA, the CDR3 is TGTGCCAGCAGTTCGGGGGTTCAAGCTTTCTTT.